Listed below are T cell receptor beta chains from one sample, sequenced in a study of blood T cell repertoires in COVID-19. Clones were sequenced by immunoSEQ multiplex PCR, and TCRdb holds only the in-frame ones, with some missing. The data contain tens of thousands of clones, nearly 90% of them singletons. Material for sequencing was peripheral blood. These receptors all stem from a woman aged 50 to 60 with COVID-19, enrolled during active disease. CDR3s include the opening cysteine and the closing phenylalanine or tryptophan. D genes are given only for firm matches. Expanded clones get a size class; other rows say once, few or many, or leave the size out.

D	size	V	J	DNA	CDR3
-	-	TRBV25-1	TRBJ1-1	TGTGCCAGCAAAGGGTCAGGACTTAAAGCTTTCTTT	CASKGSGLKAFF
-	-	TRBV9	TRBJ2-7	TGTGCCAGCGCATCTTCCCCCCGGACAGTCTACGAGCAGTACTTC	CASASSPRTVYEQYF
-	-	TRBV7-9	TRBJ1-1	TGTGCCAGCAGGCCAGGGATCGCCAGGAGTAACACTGAAGCTTTCTTT	CASRPGIARSNTEAFF
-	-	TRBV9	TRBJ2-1	TGTGCCAGCAGCTCCTCGGGGTCCTACAATGAGCAGTTCTTC	CASSSSGSYNEQFF
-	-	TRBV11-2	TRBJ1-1	TGTGCCAGCAGCCCAAATTCCGGAGGGGCTTTCTTT	CASSPNSGGAFF
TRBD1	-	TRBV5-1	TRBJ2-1	TGCGCCAGCAGCCTAGACGGACAGGGGGCCTACAATGAGCAGTTCTTC	CASSLDGQGAYNEQFF
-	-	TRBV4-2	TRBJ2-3	TGTGCCAGCAGCCAAATCCCTAGAGGTACGCAGTATTTT	CASSQIPRGTQYF
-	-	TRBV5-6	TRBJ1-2	TGTGCCAGCAGCTTCGCAGGTTTTGACTATGGCTACACCTTC	CASSFAGFDYGYTF
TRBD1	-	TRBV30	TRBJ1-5	TGTGCCTGGACCGGACAGGGGAATCAGCCCCAGCATTTT	CAWTGQGNQPQHF
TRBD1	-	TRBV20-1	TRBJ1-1	TGCAGTGCTAGTGGGGGGACAGCCAAAACTGAAGCTTTCTTT	CSASGGTAKTEAFF
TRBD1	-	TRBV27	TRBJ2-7	TGTGCCAGCAGTTTCGCCCAAGGGGGCTCGTCCTACGAGCAGTACTTC	CASSFAQGGSSYEQYF
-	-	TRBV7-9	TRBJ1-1	TGTGCCAGCAGCTTGTGGACAAGGAACACTGAAGCTTTCTTT	CASSLWTRNTEAFF
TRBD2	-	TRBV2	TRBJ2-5	TGTGCCAGCAGTCTCCGGGGGGCGGGAGGCGTAGAGACCCAGTACTTC	CASSLRGAGGVETQYF
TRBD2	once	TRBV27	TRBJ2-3	TGTGCCAGCAGTTCTCCTAGCGGCCCTAGCACAGATACGCAGTATTTT	CASSSPSGPSTDTQYF
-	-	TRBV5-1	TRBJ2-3	TGCGCCAGCAGCTTGGTCCCCACTCGTTATTCGGATACGCAGTATTTT	CASSLVPTRYSDTQYF
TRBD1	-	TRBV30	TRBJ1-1	TGTGCCTGGAGTGGTGACCGGGACAGGGAAGCTTTCTTT	CAWSGDRDREAFF
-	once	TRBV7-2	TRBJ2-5	TGTGCCAGCAGCCCCGGTCGAGGTCAAGAGACCCAGTACTTC	CASSPGRGQETQYF
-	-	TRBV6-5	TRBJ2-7	TGTGCCAGCACGCGGGACGGCTCCTACGAGCAGTACTTC	CASTRDGSYEQYF
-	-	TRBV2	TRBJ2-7	TGTGCCAGCAGTGGGGTCCGGGACAGGGCTAGCGGGAGCTCCTACGAGCAGTACTTC	CASSGVRDRASGSSYEQYF
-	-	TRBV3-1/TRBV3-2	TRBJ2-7	TGTGCCAGCAGCCAATCGGCGGCCCTCCCCAACTACGAGCAGTACTTC	CASSQSAALPNYEQYF
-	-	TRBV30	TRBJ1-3	TGTGCCTGGAGTGCCCCCAGGGGATACCCTGGAAACACCATATATTTT	CAWSAPRGYPGNTIYF
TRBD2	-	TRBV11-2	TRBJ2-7	TGTGCCAGCAGCGCACTAGCGGGAACCGGCGAGCAGTACTTC	CASSALAGTGEQYF
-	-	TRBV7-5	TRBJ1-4	TGTGCCAGAAGCTTAGTAAGGGACAAAAATGAAAAACTGTTTTTT	CARSLVRDKNEKLFF
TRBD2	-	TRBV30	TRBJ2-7	TGTGCCGGGAAGCCCCGGCTAGCGGGAGGAAAACTCTACGAGCAGTACTTC	CAGKPRLAGGKLYEQYF